The clone carrying this TCR beta chain was seen only a few times. The data were taken from a study of blood T cell repertoires in COVID-19. V shed 2 bases, J shed 3 bases, and the junction held 14 bases outside the gene matches. The CDR3 has 18 amino acids. The V gene's germline CDR1 is SGHKS and CDR2 YYEKEE (reference sequence). In the authors' methods: Nucleated cell number was recorded as an estimate derived from reference gene primer amplification. Data came from immunoSEQ multiplex PCR; TCRdb stores just in-frame clones and leaves some out. V, J and clone size were drawn from that table, and D and trimming were deduced from the DNA. This table holds about 230,000 clones, approximately 80% found once.

The sequenced sample was peripheral blood. J is TRBJ2-7 and V is TRBV5-5; TRBD2 aligns across 10 bases. This clonotype originated in a middle-aged man with acute or convalescent COVID-19. In DNA form, the CDR3 reads TGTGCCAGCAGCTTTACTCTAGCGGGAGCTACAGGTGGCTACGAGCAGTACTTC. It specifies CASSFTLAGATGGYEQYF.